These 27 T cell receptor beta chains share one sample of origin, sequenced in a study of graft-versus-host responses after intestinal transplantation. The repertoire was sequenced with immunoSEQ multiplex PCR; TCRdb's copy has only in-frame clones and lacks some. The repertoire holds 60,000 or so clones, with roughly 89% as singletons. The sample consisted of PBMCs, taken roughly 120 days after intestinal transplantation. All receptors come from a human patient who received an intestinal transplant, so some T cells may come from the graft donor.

In DNA form, the CDR3 reads TGTGCCAGCAGTGAAGCGCTTGGTTCCAATGAGCAGTTCTTC. This gives the protein CASSEALGSNEQFF. The chain has TRBV2 and TRBJ2-1, with no clear D. This CDR3 has 14 residues. Germline V gene lookup returns CDR1 SNHLY and CDR2 FYNNEI. The V and J ends lost 0 bases and 6 bases respectively, with 9 bases between them.

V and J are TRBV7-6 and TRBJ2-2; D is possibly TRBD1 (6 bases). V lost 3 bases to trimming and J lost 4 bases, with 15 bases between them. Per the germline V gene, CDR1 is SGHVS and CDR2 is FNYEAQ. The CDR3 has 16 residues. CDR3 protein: CASSFVQGIFTGELFF. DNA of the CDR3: TGTGCCAGCAGCTTCGTTCAGGGGATCTTCACCGGGGAGCTGTTTTTT.

CDR3 bases: TGTGCCAGCAGCCCCATGGGACTAGCGGGAGGCGAGCAGTACTTC. It codes for CASSPMGLAGGEQYF. The genes are TRBV7-8 and TRBJ2-7; 15 nucleotides line up with TRBD2. This CDR3 has 15 amino acids. The germline CDR1 and CDR2 sequences are SGHVS and FQNEAQ. V lost 5 bases to trimming and J lost 6 bases; unmatched junction nucleotides: 5.

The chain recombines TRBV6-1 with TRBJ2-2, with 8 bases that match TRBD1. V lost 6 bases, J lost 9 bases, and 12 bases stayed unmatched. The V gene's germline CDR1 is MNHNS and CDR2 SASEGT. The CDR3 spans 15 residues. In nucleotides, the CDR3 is TGTGCCAGCAGACCAAACCGGGACAGGTACCGGGAGCTGTTTTTT. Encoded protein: CASRPNRDRYRELFF.

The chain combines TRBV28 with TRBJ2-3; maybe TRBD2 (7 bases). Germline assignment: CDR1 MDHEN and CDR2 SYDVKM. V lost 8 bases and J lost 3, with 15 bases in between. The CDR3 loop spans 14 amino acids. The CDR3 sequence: CASAIQGGTDTQYF. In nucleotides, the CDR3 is TGTGCCAGCGCGATACAGGGAGGGACAGATACGCAGTATTTT.

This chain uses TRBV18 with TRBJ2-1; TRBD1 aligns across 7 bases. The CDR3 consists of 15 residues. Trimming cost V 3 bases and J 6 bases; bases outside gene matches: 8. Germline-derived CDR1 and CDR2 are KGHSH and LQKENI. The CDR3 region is CASSPNRQGVNEQFF. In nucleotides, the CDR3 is TGTGCCAGCTCACCCAATAGACAGGGAGTCAATGAGCAGTTCTTC.

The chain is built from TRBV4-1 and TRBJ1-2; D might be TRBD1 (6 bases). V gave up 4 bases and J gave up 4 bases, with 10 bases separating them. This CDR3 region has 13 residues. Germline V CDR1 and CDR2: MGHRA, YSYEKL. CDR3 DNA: TGCGCCAGCAGCCCACAGGGAGGCTATGGCTACACCTTC. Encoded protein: CASSPQGGYGYTF.

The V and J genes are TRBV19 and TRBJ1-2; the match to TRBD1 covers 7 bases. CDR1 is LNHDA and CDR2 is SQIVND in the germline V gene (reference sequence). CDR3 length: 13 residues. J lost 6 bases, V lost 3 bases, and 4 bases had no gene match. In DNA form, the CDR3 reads TGTGCCAGTAGTATCAACAGGGGCGATGGCTACACCTTC. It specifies CASSINRGDGYTF.

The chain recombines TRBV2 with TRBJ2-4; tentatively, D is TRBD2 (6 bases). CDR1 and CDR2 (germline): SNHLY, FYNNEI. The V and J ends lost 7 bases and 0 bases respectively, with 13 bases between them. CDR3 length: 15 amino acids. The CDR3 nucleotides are TGTGCCAGCAAGCCAGGGACTTTAGCCAAAAACATTCAGTACTTC. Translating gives CASKPGTLAKNIQYF.

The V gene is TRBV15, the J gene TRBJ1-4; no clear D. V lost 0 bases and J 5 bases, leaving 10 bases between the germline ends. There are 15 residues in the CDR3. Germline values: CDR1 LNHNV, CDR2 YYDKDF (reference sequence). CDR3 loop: CATSRDGGHNEKLFF. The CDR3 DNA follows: TGTGCCACCAGCAGAGATGGTGGGCACAATGAAAAACTGTTTTTT.

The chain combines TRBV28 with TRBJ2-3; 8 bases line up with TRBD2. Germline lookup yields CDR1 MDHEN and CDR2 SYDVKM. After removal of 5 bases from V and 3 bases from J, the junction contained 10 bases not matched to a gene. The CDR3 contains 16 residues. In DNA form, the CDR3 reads TGTGCCAGCAGTCTTACCCCAGCGGGGGCAACAGATACGCAGTATTTT. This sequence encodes CASSLTPAGATDTQYF.

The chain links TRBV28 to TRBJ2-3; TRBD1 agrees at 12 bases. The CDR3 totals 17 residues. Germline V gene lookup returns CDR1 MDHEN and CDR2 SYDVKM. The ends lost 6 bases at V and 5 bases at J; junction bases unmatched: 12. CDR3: CASRDWPGTGGQDTQYF. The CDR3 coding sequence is TGTGCCAGCAGGGATTGGCCCGGGACAGGGGGCCAAGATACGCAGTATTTT.

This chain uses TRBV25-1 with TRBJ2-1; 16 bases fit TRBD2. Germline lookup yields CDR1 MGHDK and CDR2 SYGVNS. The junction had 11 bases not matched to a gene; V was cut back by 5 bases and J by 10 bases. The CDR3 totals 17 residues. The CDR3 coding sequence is TGTGCCAGCAGTTTCCGCAGGGGACTAGCGGGGGGGCCCGAGCAGTTCTTC. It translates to CASSFRRGLAGGPEQFF.

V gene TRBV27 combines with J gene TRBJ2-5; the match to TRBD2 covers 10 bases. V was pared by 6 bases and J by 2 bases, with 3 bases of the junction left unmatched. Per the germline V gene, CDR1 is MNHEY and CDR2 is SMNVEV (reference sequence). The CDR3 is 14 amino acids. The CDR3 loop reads CASRNSGGQETQYF. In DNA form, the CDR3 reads TGTGCCAGCAGAAATAGCGGGGGGCAAGAGACCCAGTACTTC.

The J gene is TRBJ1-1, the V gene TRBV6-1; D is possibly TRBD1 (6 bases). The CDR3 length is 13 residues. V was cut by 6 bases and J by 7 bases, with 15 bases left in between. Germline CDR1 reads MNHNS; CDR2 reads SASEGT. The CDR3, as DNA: TGTGCCAGCAGAGACAGGTTGATTGGTGAAGCTTTCTTT. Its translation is CASRDRLIGEAFF.

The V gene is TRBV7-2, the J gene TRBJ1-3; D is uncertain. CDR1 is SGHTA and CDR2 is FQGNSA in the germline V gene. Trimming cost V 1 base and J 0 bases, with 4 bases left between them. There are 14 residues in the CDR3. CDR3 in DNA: TGTGCCAGCAGCTTAGGGTACTCTGGAAACACCATATATTTT. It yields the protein CASSLGYSGNTIYF.

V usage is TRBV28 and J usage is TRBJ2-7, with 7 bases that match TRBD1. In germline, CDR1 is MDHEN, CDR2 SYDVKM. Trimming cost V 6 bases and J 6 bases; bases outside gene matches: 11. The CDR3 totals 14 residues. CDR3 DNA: TGTGCCAGCAGATGCCGGGACAGAGGATGCGAGCAGTACTTC. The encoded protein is CASRCRDRGCEQYF.

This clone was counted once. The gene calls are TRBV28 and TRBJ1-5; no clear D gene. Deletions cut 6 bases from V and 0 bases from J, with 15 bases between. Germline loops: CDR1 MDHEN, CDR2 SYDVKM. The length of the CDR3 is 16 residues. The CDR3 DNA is TGTGCCAGCAGCACCTACGCTACACTTAGCAATCAGCCCCAGCATTTT. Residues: CASSTYATLSNQPQHF.

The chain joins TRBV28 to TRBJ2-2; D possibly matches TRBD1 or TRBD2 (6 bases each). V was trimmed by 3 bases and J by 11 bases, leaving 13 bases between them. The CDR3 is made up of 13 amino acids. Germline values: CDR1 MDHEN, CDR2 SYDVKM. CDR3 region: CASSLSGASELFF. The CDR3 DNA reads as TGTGCCAGCAGTTTGTCGGGGGCGTCAGAGCTGTTTTTT.

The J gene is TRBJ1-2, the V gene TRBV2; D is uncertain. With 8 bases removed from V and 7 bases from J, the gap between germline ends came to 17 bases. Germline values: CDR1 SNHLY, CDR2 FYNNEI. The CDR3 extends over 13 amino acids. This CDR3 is CASPLSGYSGYTF. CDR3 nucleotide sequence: TGTGCCAGCCCCCTGAGCGGGTATTCTGGCTACACCTTC.

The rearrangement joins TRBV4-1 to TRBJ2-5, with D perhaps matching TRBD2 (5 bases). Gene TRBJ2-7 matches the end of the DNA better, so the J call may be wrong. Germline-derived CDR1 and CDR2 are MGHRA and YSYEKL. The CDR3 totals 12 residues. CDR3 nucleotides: TGCGCCAGCAGCTTGGCGGGTTACGAGCAGTACTTC. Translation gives CASSLAGYEQYF.

The CDR3 DNA follows: TGCGCCAGCAGTACCGGGCCCAGAGGCGGTACGCAGTATTTT. It is translated as CASSTGPRGGTQYF. This chain connects TRBV10-2 to TRBJ2-3; no clear D. Germline CDR1 and CDR2: WSHSY and SAAADI. V shed 5 bases and J shed 8 bases, with 17 bases lying between them. This CDR3 region has 14 residues.

In DNA form, the CDR3 reads TGTGCCATCAGTGGGGGGGACGAGCAGTACTTC. Amino acid sequence: CAISGGDEQYF. The rearrangement links TRBV10-3 to TRBJ2-7; a weak D match, TRBD2 (6 bases). Deletions cut 4 bases from V and 5 bases from J, with 6 bases between. Germline CDR1 ENHRY, CDR2 SYGVKD. The CDR3 totals 11 residues.

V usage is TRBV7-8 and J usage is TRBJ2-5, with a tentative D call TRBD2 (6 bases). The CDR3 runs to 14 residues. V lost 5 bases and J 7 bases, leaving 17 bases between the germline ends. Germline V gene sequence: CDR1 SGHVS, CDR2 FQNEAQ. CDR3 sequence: CASSPEEGPRTQYF. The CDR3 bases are TGTGCCAGCAGCCCGGAGGAGGGCCCGCGGACCCAGTACTTC. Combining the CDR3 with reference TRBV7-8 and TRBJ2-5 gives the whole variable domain GAGVSQSPRYKVAKRGQDVALRCDPISGHVSLFWYQQALGQGPEFLTYFQNEAQLDKSGLPSDRFFAERPEGSVSTLKIQRTQQEDSAVYLCASSPEEGPRTQYFGPGTRLLVL.

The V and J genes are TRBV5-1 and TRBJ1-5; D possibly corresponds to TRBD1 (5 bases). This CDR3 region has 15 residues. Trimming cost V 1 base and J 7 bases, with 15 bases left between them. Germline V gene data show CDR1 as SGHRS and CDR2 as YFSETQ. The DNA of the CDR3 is TGCGCCAGCAGCTTGCTAGGGGAGGAAGGGCAGCCCCAGCATTTT. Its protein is CASSLLGEEGQPQHF.

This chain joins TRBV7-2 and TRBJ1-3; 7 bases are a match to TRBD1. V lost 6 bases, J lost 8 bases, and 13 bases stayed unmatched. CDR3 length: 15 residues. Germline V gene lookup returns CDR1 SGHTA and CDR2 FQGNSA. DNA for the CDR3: TGTGCCAGCAGTTGGGTCACAGGGGTAGGGGACACCATATATTTT. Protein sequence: CASSWVTGVGDTIYF.

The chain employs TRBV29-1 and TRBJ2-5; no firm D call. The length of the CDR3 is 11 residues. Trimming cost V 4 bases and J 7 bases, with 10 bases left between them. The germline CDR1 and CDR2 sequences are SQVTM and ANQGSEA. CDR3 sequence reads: CSVGPLGTQYF. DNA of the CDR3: TGCAGCGTTGGCCCCCTCGGGACCCAGTACTTC.